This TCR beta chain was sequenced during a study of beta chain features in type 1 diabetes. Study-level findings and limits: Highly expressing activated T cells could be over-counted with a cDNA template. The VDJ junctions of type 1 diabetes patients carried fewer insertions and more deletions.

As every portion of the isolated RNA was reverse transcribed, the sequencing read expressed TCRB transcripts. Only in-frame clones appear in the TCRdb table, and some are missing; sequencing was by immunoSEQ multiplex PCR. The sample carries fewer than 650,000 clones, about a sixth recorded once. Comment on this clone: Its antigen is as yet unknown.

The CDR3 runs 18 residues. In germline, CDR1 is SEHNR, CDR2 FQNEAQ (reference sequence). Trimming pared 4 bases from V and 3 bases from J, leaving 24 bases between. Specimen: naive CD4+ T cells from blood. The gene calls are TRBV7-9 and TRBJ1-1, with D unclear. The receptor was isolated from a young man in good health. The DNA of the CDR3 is TGTGCCAGCAGCTCCCGATACCGACCTGGAACGAGGGACACTGAAGCTTTCTTT. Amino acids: CASSSRYRPGTRDTEAFF. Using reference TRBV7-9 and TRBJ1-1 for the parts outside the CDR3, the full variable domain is DTGVSQNPRHKITKRGQNVTFRCDPISEHNRLYWYRQTLGQGPEFLTYFQNEAQLEKSRLLSDRFSAERPKGSFSTLEIQRTEQGDSAMYLCASSSRYRPGTRDTEAFFGQGTRLTVV.